This T cell receptor beta chain came from a study of T cell clonotyping in hematopoietic cell transplantation. Study as a whole: Cytoreduction preceded collection of pretransplant recipient samples.

Sample time point: recipient sample about 28 days before transplant, after cytoreduction. Recipients were bled about 28 days pretransplant and at posttransplant days 30, 100, 180. Generated by immunoSEQ multiplex PCR, the TCRdb table keeps only in-frame clones and is missing some. This table has tens of thousands of clones, less than 96% appearing once. This CDR3 has 17 amino acids. Looked up from germline, CDR1 is SEHNR and CDR2 is FQNEAQ (reference sequence). Trimming pared 1 base from V and 0 bases from J, leaving 13 bases between. In regard to this clone: Its target is not known.

General study findings and limits: Few recipient clonotypes overlapped donors; over 95% were de novo at given depth.

This TCR was recovered from a woman aged 45 to 65 with acute myeloid leukemia. Some clones in this sample may be carry-over from other donors' samples. Sequenced here: peripheral blood mononuclear cells, sampled before stem cell transplant. The rearrangement links TRBV7-9 to TRBJ1-3; weak D call: TRBD1 (6 bases). This CDR3 reads CASSLGAGAISGNTIYF. The CDR3, as DNA: TGTGCCAGCAGCTTAGGGGCAGGGGCTATCTCTGGAAACACCATATATTTT.